Sequencing of this T cell receptor (beta chain) was carried out in a study of shared clonotypes between healthy human individuals (dated by TCRdb to about 2020). Some background on the complete study: A couple of women and three men aged 18 to 49 years were included in the cohort. Per donor, leukapheresis produced somewhere between about 0.85 and 9.5 billion PBMCs. To increase sequencing depth and limit assay-specific biases, different laboratories used diverse techniques to prepare libraries and sequence TCR repertoires. To estimate repertoire size and how much clonotype sharing occurs between individuals, the study deeply sequenced the blood TCR repertoires of five healthy adults. For each donor, three plates each were used for CD4 naive and CD4 memory, two plates were used for CD8 naive, and one plate was used for CD8 memory.

Using the deep immunoSEQ assay, multiplex PCR amplified TCR CDR3 regions from genomic DNA. Extracted genomic DNA from each cell subset was spread evenly across all wells of several immunoSEQ 96-well plates, with each plate serving as a replicate. For sorted subsets, around 200 ng genomic DNA, equal to approximately 30,000 T cell genomes, was loaded into each replicate PCR. Purified libraries were measured with a Qubit 3.0 fluorometer, size-checked on a Bioanalyzer 2100, and measured again with the KAPA Library Quantification kit. Each immunoSEQ 96-well plate was sequenced on its own single-read 150-cycle Illumina NextSeq 550 flow cell. The study's processing was this. Because the immunoSEQ output included only junctional sequences and no quality scores, the filtering could not be the same as the filtering used for full-length reads. Sequences were annotated with PyIR, a Python wrapper for IgBLAST v1.9, and V/J genes and CDR3 were assigned using IMGT germline references. Reads with weak V/J assignments (E-value above 1e-6), missing CDR3, stop codons, out-of-frame junctions, or ambiguous translated residues were removed. V3J clonotypes were defined by identical inferred V gene, J gene, and CDR3 amino acid sequence. To compute the percentage overlap between repertoires, the number of shared unique clonotypes was divided by the size of the smaller repertoire. Richness of each repertoire was evaluated using RTK rarefaction, the Chao1 estimator, and Recon v2.1 estimates of unobserved clonotypes. For all TCRbeta clonotypes obtained by the gDNA method from a handful of donors, generation probabilities were computed with OLGA. What TCRdb holds here is the immuneACCESS table cut down to in-frame rearrangements. Part of the clones is not present; checked against another copy, under half of the missing clones reflect an unresolved V gene, and the others are unexplained. V, J and clone size are those of that table, while D and trimming were read from the DNA. The sample records about 610,000 clones, 95% to 98% of which are singletons. Together, the top ten hold about 0.057% of the sample.

Of note for this clone: Its specific antigen is unknown. No base quality values were provided; no much bigger clone lies one nucleotide off.

Healthy HIV-negative adults with no recently reported acute infections or vaccinations were included as donors. Every donor was a Caucasian adult residing in Nashville, Tennessee, USA. CD4+ T cells were enriched by magnetic negative selection, after which naive cells were positively selected on CD45RA and the negative fraction was taken as the memory subset. Blood was obtained by leukapheresis, after which PBMCs were separated by Ficoll-Histopaque density gradient centrifugation and cryopreserved in liquid nitrogen vapor phase. Purity and quantity of every magnetically sorted T cell population were checked by analytical flow cytometry. Genomic DNA was isolated from each sorted fraction and quantified by UV absorbance on a Nanodrop 2000c. Broader findings and caveats from the paper: Even with the large sequencing depth, rarefaction of the sorted-subset datasets indicated that sequencing was incomplete. Naive subsets generally had larger estimated clonotype richness than memory subsets did. Only blood was sampled, and tissue TCR repertoires likely differ from those in blood. Because the study included a small number of donors, the genetic and exposure-history diversity represented was limited. Compared with non-shared clonotypes, clonotypes shared by all four sorted-subset donors had higher generation probabilities. Pairwise subsampling indicated that sequencing depth was expected to affect the degree of clonotype sharing among donors. When a handful of donors were compared, the shared fraction of clonotypes was 5% to 6.5% for naive CD4, approximately 3.3% for naive CD8, roughly 2.5% for memory CD4, and less than 0.5% for memory CD8.

The V and J ends are trimmed by 1 base and 1 base, leaving 7 bases between them. CDR1 and CDR2, per the germline V gene (reference sequence), are SEHNR and FQNEAQ. The CDR3 measures 14 amino acids from cysteine to phenylalanine. Here the CDR3 DNA is all that survives: 42 bases in frame from base 1. The source material was naive CD4+ T cells sorted from blood. The cell subset or site label for this specimen denotes: CD45RA+ positively selected. This receptor was identified in a woman aged 25-40 years in good health. The rearranged segments are TRBV7-9 and TRBJ2-5; no D gene call is confident. The nucleotide sequence is given as TGTGCCAGCAGCTTAGGGGCCCCCCAAGAGACCCAGTACTTC. It codes for CASSLGAPQETQYF.